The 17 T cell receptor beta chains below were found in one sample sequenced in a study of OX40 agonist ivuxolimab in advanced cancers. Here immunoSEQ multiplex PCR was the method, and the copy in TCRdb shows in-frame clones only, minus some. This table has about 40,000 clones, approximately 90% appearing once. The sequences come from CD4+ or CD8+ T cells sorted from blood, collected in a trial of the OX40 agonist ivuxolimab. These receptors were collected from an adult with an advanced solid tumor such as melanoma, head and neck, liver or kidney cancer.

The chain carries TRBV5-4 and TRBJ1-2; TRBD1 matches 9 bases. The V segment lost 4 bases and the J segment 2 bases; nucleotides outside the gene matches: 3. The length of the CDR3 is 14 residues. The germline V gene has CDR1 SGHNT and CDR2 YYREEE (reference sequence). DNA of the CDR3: TGTGCCAGCAGCAGCGGACAGGGGAACTATGGCTACACCTTC. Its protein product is CASSSGQGNYGYTF.

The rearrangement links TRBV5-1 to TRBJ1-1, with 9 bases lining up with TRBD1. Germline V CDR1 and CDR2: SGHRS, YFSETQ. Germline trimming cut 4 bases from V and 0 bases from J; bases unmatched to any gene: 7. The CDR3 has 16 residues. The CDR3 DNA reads TGCGCCAGCAGCGCCTCCGGGACAGGGATGAACACTGAAGCTTTCTTT. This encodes CASSASGTGMNTEAFF.

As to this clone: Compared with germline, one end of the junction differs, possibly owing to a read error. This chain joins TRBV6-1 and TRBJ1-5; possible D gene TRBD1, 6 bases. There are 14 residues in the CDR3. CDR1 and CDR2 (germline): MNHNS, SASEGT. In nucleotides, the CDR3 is TGTGCCAGCAGAGAAGACAGGCTGGATCAGCCCCAGCATTTT. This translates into CASREDRLDQPQHF.

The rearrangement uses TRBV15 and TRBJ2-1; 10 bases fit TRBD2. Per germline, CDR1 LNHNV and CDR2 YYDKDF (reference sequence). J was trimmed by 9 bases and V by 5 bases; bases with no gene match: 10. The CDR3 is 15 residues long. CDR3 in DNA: TGTGCCACCAGCCGCTTCTTAAGCGGGGGGGCTGAGCAGTTCTTC. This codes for CATSRFLSGGAEQFF.

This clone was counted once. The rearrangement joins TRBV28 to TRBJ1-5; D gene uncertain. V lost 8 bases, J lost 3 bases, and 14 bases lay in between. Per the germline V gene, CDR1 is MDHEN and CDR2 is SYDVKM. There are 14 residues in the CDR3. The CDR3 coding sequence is TGTGCCAGCGGCCTCCGCGTCTTCAATCAGCCCCAGCATTTT. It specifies CASGLRVFNQPQHF.

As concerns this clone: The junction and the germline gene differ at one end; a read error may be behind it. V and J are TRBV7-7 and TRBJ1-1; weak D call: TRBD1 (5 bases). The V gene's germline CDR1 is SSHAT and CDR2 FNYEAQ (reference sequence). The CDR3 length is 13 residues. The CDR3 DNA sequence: TGTGCTAGCAGCTCGGGGCCGAACACTGAAGCTTTCTTT. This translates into CASSSGPNTEAFF.

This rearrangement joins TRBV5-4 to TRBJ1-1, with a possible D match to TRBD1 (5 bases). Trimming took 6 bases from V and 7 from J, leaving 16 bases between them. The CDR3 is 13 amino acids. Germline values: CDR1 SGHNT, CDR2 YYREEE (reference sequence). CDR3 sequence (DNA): TGTGCCAGCATCCCGACGGGGGGGGGTGAAGCTTTCTTT. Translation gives CASIPTGGGEAFF.

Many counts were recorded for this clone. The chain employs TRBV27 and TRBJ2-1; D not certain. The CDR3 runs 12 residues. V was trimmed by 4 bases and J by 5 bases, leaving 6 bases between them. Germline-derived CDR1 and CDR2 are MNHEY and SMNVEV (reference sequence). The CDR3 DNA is TGTGCCAGCAGTTCCCTACACAATGAGCAGTTCTTC. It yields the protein CASSSLHNEQFF.

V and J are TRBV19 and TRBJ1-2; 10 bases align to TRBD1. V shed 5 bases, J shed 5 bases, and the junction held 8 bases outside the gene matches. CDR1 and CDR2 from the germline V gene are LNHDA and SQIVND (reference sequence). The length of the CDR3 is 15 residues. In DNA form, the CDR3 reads TGTGCCAGTAGTCCGGGGACAGGGGTTGGGTATGGCTACACCTTC. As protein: CASSPGTGVGYGYTF. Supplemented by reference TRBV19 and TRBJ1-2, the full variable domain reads DGGITQSPKYLFRKEGQNVTLSCEQNLNHDAMYWYRQDPGQGLRLIYYSQIVNDFQKGDIAEGYSVSREKKESFPLTVTSAQKNPTAFYLCASSPGTGVGYGYTFGSGTRLTVV.

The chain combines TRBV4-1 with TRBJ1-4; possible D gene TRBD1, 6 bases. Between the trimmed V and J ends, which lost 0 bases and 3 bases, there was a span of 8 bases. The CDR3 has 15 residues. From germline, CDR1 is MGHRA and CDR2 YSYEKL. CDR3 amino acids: CASSQDAGANEKLFF. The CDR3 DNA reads TGCGCCAGCAGCCAAGACGCAGGGGCTAATGAAAAACTGTTTTTT.

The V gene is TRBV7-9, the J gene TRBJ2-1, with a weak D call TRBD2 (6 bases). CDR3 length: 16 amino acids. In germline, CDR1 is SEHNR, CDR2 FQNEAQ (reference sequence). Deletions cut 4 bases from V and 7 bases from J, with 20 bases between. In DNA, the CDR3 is TGTGCCAGCAGCTCCGAGGGGCCGGGAGCGAAGAATGAGCAGTTCTTC. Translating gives CASSSEGPGAKNEQFF.

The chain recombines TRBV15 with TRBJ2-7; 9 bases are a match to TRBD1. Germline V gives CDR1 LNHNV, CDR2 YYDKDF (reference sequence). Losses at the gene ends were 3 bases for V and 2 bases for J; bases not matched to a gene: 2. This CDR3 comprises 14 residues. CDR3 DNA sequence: TGTGCCACCAGCAGTTACAGGGGGCCCTACGAGCAGTACTTC. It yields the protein CATSSYRGPYEQYF.

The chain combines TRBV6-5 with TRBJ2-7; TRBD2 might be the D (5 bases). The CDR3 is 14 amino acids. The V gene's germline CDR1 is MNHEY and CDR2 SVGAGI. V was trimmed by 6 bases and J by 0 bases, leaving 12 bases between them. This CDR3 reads CASSELESSYEQYF. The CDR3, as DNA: TGTGCCAGCAGCGAACTAGAGAGCTCCTACGAGCAGTACTTC.

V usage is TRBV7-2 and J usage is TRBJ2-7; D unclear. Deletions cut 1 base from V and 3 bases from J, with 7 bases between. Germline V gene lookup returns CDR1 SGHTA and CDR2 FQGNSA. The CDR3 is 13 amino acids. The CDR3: CASSLVTNYEQYF. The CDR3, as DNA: TGTGCCAGCAGCTTAGTGACAAACTACGAGCAGTACTTC. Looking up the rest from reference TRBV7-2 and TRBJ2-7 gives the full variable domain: GAGVSQSPSNKVTEKGKDVELRCDPISGHTALYWYRQSLGQGLEFLIYFQGNSAPDKSGLPSDRFSAERTGGSVSTLTIQRTQQEDSAVYLCASSLVTNYEQYFGPGTRLTVT.

The CDR3 here is CASSILADTDTQYF. The CDR3 DNA reads as TGTGCCAGCAGCATCCTAGCGGACACAGATACGCAGTATTTT. This chain uses TRBV27 with TRBJ2-3; 7 nucleotides line up with TRBD2. V was clipped by 6 bases and J by 2 bases; unmatched bases: 5. The CDR3 sequence is 14 residues long. Germline values: CDR1 MNHEY, CDR2 SMNVEV (reference sequence).

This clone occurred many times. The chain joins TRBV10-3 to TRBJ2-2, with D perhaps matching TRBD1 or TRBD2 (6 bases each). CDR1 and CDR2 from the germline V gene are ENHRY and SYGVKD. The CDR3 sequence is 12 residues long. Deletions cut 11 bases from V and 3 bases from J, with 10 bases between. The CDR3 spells CAHGGDTGELFF. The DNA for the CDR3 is TGTGCCCACGGGGGCGACACCGGGGAGCTGTTTTTT.

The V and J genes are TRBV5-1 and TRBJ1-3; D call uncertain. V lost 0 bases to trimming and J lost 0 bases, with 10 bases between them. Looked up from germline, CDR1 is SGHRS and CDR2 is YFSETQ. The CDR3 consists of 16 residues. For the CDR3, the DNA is TGCGCCAGCAGCTTGGTCGGCGCCAACTCTGGAAACACCATATATTTT. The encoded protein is CASSLVGANSGNTIYF.